The clone carrying this T cell receptor (beta chain) was detected many times. This record comes from a study of T cells in Graves' hyperthyroidism and ophthalmopathy. The CDR3 consists of 16 residues. Germline trimming cut 7 bases from V and 1 base from J; bases unmatched to any gene: 12. CDR1 MNHEY and CDR2 SMNVEV come from the germline V gene (reference sequence). Amplification of TCR beta CDR3 regions used RNA as the template. The HTBI primer set was used in a first-round RT-PCR of the TCR CDR3. TCRdb reprocessed the multiplex PCR reads with MiXCR, giving one entry per CDR3 protein. This sample has about 520,000 distinct CDR3 sequences, with roughly a quarter found just once.

This clonotype was sampled from a woman in her 30s with Graves' ophthalmopathy. V and J are TRBV27 and TRBJ1-1, with 7 bases identical to TRBD1. Sequencing was performed on blood. CDR3 in DNA: TGTGCCAGCACCAACGCAGGGGGAAATGGGAACACTGAAGCTTTCTTT. Protein sequence: CASTNAGGNGNTEAFF.